Listed below are T cell receptor beta chains from one sample, sequenced in a study of cytomegalovirus exposure and HLA in healthy donors. Some clones are missing from TCRdb's copy, which holds only in-frame ones; the method was immunoSEQ multiplex PCR. The sample records around 130,000 clones, over 70% being singletons. Sequenced sample: PBMCs. These receptors were obtained from a woman aged 18 to 35 in good health and CMV-seronegative. CDR3s leave out the opening cysteine and the closing phenylalanine or tryptophan. Fields, in order: J gene, V gene, CDR3 protein.

>TRBJ2-1|TRBV10-3
AISESGGSTDNEQF
>TRBJ1-3|TRBV30
AWAWGGSGNTIY
>TRBJ1-2|TRBV6-1
ASSPGTGLYGYT
>TRBJ2-7|TRBV30
AWSVLDRGD
>TRBJ2-7|TRBV2
ASSESSAPLIYEQY
>TRBJ1-4|TRBV10-3
ATSGGPNEKLF
>TRBJ2-7|TRBV5-6
ASSLVLGGIYEQY
>TRBJ2-3|TRBV6-5
ASRPALLSDTQY
>TRBJ2-7|TRBV2
ASSVPSGGPLEQY
>TRBJ1-1|TRBV5-1
ASSSHRDRTRAF
>TRBJ2-1|TRBV7-2
ASSLGGSTYNEQF
>TRBJ1-1|TRBV11-2
ASSLINTEAF
>TRBJ2-7|TRBV27
ASSALASLHEQY
>TRBJ2-7|TRBV6-5
ASSLGLAGRYEQY
>TRBJ2-5|TRBV19
ASSIVGREETQY
>TRBJ1-2|TRBV7-9
ASSHTKGAGLGYT
>TRBJ2-5|TRBV14
ASSQEWLAAKETQY
>TRBJ2-7|TRBV15
ATSQREGAYEQY
>TRBJ2-7|TRBV6-5
ASSPEGTYEQY
>TRBJ2-3|TRBV4-2
ASKGGGDTDTQY
>TRBJ1-1|TRBV30
AWSLTGHNTEAF
>TRBJ2-3|TRBV20-1
SASSTDTQY
>TRBJ1-4|TRBV6-1
ASSNRVGEKLF
>TRBJ2-2|TRBV7-9
ASRRGLNTGELF
>TRBJ2-2|TRBV2
ASRTTSGRAGELF
>TRBJ1-2|TRBV2
ASSERGLDAYT
>TRBJ2-3|TRBV5-6
ASSLVGGDTQY
>TRBJ1-1|TRBV2
ASRDWRWNTEAF
>TRBJ1-1|TRBV30
ARQGVNTEAF
>TRBJ2-3|TRBV27
ASSFSGSLTDTQY
>TRBJ1-2|TRBV27
ASSYRGTG
>TRBJ1-1|TRBV27
ASSYGTLGKVF
>TRBJ1-1|TRBV7-6
ASSSRDRVTEAF
>TRBJ2-7|TRBV6-6
ASSPPNSYEQY
>TRBJ2-1|TRBV2
ASSEIPSSYNEQF
>TRBJ2-1|TRBV9
ASSAGLAGEQF
>TRBJ2-4|TRBV10-2
ASSVPTSGRGVAKNIQY
>TRBJ2-7|TRBV19
ASRNMEEGTYEQY
>TRBJ1-1|TRBV30
AWSGQLNTEAF
>TRBJ2-3|TRBV9
ASSVGTTTDTQY
>TRBJ1-5|TRBV10-3
AISEDRVGPQH
>TRBJ2-2|TRBV4-1
ASSQFTGGTGELF
>TRBJ2-7|TRBV7-2
ASSLESASGRPQY
>TRBJ1-4|TRBV5-6
ASSDFPGESNEKLF
>TRBJ2-3|TRBV19
ASSTSSVPSTDTQY
>TRBJ1-2|TRBV16
ASSQSPGTGGLYGYT
>TRBJ2-5|TRBV7-8
ASSLVLAGGHQETQY
>TRBJ1-1|TRBV10-3
AIGLQGASTEAF
>TRBJ2-1|TRBV5-6
ASSLKGQRLAGRNEQF
>TRBJ1-3|TRBV9
ASSRTDTPYRSGNTIY
>TRBJ2-7|TRBV15
ATSRDATEQDEQY